The 3 T cell receptor beta chains below were found in one sample sequenced in a study of cytomegalovirus exposure and HLA in healthy donors. The data were produced by immunoSEQ multiplex PCR, yet TCRdb's version contains in-frame clones alone and is incomplete. The repertoire holds fewer than 400,000 clones, approximately 86% seen once, with around 0.96% in the top ten. What was sequenced was PBMCs. These TCRs come from a man younger than 45 in good health and CMV-seronegative.

V gene TRBV18 combines with J gene TRBJ1-4; D gene uncertain. Germline values: CDR1 KGHSH, CDR2 LQKENI. CDR3 length: 15 amino acids. The V and J ends lost 1 base and 6 bases respectively, with 12 bases between them. The CDR3 spells CASSPLFSEDEKLFF. CDR3 DNA sequence: TGTGCCAGCTCACCACTCTTCAGCGAGGATGAAAAACTGTTTTTT.

The CDR3 loop reads CASGSGRHEQYF. CDR3 sequence (DNA): TGTGCCTCGGGGAGCGGGCGCCACGAGCAGTACTTC. This sequence joins TRBV19 and TRBJ2-7, with a tentative D call TRBD2 (6 bases). Per germline, CDR1 LNHDA and CDR2 SQIVND (reference sequence). V was trimmed by 11 bases and J by 5 bases, leaving 16 bases between them. The CDR3 consists of 12 residues.

The V gene is TRBV6-5, the J gene TRBJ1-2, with TRBD1 matching over 7 bases. CDR1 and CDR2 (germline): MNHEY, SVGAGI. V gave up 7 bases and J gave up 1 base; unmatched junction bases: 6. The CDR3 runs to 14 residues. In nucleotides, the CDR3 is TGTGCCAGCATGGGACAGCCGTTTAACTATGGCTACACCTTC. Translation gives CASMGQPFNYGYTF.